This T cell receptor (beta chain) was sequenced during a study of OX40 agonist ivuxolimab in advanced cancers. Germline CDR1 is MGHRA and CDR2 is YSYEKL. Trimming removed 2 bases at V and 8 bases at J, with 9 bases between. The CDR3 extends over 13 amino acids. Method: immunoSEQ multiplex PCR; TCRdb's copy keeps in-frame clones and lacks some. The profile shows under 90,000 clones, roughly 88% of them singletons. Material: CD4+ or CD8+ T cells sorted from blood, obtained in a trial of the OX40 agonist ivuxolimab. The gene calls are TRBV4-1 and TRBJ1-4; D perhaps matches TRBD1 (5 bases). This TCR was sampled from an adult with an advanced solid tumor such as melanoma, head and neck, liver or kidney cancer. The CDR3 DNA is TGCGCCAGCAGCCAATCTAGGGACGAAAAACTGTTTTTT. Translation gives CASSQSRDEKLFF.